What follows is one T cell receptor beta chain and its context. These data belong to a study of patients and donors after allogeneic stem cell transplantation. From the RT-PCR reads, TCRdb called clonotypes with MiXCR, one entry per CDR3 protein. The table has over 400,000 distinct CDR3 sequences, 16% seen once. V dropped 3 bases and J dropped 7; count of bases not matched to a gene: 20. From germline, CDR1 is SGHRS and CDR2 YFSETQ. CDR3 length: 19 residues. Source material: blood, either unsorted or a sorted T cell fraction (not recorded which). The chain recombines TRBV5-1 with TRBJ2-2; 8 positions match TRBD2. This clonotype was obtained from a human donor who was either an allogeneic HSCT recipient or a stem cell or donor lymphocyte infusion donor (not recorded which). It is not recorded whose cells these are; they may come from a transplant donor. The CDR3 spells CASSSVPSGGHLRSGELFF. In nucleotides, the CDR3 is TGCGCCAGCAGCTCCGTTCCCAGCGGGGGCCATCTGAGGAGCGGGGAGCTGTTTTTT. The variable domain in full, with the rest retrieved from reference TRBV5-1 and TRBJ2-2, is KAGVTQTPRYLIKTRGQQVTLSCSPISGHRSVSWYQQTPGQGLQFLFEYFSETQRNKGNFPGRFSGRQFSNSRSEMNVSTLELGDSALYLCASSSVPSGGHLRSGELFFGEGSRLTVL.